The clone carrying this T cell receptor beta chain has more than one count but fewer than ten. The entry originates in a study of beta chain features in type 1 diabetes. Expressed TCRB transcripts got sequenced, as all isolated RNA was reverse transcribed. Produced via immunoSEQ multiplex PCR; TCRdb's table is partial and in-frame only. The sample contains 350,000 or so clones, roughly a fifth of which appear only once. The CDR3 spans 17 residues. V gave up 4 bases and J gave up 2 bases, with 20 bases separating them. Germline CDR1 is SGHRS and CDR2 is YFSETQ. The chain recombines TRBV5-1 with TRBJ2-3; possible D gene TRBD1, 6 bases. Sequenced material: naive CD4+ T cells from blood. The origin of this receptor is a woman aged 18-29 years in good health. The CDR3 bases are TGCGCCAGCAGCCATGAGGCCTCGGGACACCTCACAGATACGCAGTATTTT. Amino acid sequence: CASSHEASGHLTDTQYF.